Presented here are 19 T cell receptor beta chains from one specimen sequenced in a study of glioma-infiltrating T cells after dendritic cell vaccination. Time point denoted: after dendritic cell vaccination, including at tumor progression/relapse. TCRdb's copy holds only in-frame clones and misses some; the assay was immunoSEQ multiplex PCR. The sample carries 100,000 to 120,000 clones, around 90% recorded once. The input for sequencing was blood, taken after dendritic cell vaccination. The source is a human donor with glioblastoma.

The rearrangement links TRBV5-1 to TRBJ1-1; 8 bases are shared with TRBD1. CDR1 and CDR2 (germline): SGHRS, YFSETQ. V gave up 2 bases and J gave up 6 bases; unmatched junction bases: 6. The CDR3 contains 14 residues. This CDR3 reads CASSFQGADAEAFF. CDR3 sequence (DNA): TGCGCCAGCAGCTTCCAGGGGGCGGATGCTGAAGCTTTCTTT.

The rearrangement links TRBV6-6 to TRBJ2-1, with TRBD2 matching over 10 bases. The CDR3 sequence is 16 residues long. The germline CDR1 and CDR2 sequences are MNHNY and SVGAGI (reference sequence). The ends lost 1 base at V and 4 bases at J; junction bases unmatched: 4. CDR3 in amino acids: CASSYLRTSGYNEQFF. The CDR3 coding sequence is TGTGCCAGCAGTTACTTACGGACTAGCGGTTACAATGAGCAGTTCTTC.

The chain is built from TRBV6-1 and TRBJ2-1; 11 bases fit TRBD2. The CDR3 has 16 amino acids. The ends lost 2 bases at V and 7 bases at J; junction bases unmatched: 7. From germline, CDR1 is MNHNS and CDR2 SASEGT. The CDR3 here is CASSERASGGSNEQFF. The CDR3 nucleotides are TGTGCCAGCAGTGAAAGGGCTAGCGGGGGGTCGAATGAGCAGTTCTTC.

The CDR3 sequence is CASSERRLDTGELFF. CDR3 bases: TGTGCCAGCAGCGAACGGAGGTTGGACACCGGGGAGCTGTTTTTT. The chain uses TRBV2 and TRBJ2-2, with D tentatively TRBD2 (5 bases). Trimming took 6 bases from V and 3 from J, leaving 14 bases between them. Germline CDR1 reads SNHLY; CDR2 reads FYNNEI. The CDR3 loop spans 15 amino acids.

The CDR3 protein is CASSQGTGSEAFF. DNA for the CDR3: TGTGCCAGCAGCCAGGGGACAGGGAGTGAAGCTTTCTTT. The chain links TRBV5-6 to TRBJ1-1; 9 positions agree with TRBD1. With 4 bases clipped from V and 7 bases from J, the junction kept 5 bases outside the gene matches. The CDR3 runs to 13 residues. From germline, CDR1 is SGHDT and CDR2 YYEEEE.

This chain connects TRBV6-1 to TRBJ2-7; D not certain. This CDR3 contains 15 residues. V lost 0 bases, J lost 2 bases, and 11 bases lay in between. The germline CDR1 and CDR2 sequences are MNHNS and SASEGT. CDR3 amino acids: CASSEAPWPPYEQYF. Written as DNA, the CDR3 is TGTGCCAGCAGTGAAGCGCCCTGGCCCCCCTACGAGCAGTACTTC.

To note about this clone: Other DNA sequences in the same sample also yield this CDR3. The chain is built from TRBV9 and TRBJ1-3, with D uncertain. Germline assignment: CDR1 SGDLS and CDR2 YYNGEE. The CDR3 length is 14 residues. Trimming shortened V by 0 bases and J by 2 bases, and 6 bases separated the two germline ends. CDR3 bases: TGTGCCAGCAGCGTAGGGACTACTGGAAACACCATATATTTT. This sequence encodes CASSVGTTGNTIYF.

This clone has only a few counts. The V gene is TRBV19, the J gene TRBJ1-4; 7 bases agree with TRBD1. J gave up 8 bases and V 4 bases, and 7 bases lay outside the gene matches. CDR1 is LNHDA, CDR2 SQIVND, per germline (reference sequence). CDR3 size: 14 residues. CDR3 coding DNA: TGTGCCAGTAGTACGTACAGGGGCTCGGAAAAACTGTTTTTT. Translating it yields CASSTYRGSEKLFF.

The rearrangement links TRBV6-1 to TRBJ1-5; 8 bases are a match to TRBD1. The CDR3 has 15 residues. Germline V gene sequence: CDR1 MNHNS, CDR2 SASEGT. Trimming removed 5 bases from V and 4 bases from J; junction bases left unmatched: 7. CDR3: CASSWDYRGNQPQHF. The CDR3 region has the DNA TGTGCCAGCAGTTGGGATTACAGGGGGAATCAGCCCCAGCATTTT.

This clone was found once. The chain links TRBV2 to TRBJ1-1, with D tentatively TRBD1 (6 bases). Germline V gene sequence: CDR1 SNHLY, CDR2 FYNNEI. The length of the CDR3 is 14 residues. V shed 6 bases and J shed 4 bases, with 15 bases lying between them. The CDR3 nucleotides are TGTGCCAGCAGATTACAGGGTGAGGGCACTGAAGCTTTCTTT. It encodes CASRLQGEGTEAFF.

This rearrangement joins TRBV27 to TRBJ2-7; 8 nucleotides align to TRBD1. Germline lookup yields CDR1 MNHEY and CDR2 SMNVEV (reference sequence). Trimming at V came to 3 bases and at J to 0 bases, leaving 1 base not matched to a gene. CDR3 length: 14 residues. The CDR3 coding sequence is TGTGCCAGCAGTTTTGGACAGGGCTCCTACGAGCAGTACTTC. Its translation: CASSFGQGSYEQYF.

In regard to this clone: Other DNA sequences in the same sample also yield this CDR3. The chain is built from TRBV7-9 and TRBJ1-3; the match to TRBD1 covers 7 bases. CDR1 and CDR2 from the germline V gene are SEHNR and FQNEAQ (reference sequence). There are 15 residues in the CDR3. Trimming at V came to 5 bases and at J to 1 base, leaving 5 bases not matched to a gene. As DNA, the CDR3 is TGTGCCAGCAGCCGACAGGGTCTATCTGGAAACACCATATATTTT. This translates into CASSRQGLSGNTIYF.

Written as DNA, the CDR3 is TGTGCCAGCAGTAGAGGGACTAGCGGGGGCATACAAGAGACCCAGTACTTC. Protein product: CASSRGTSGGIQETQYF. The rearrangement links TRBV7-3 to TRBJ2-5; 14 nucleotides align to TRBD2. V lost 6 bases, J lost 2 bases, and 8 bases stayed unmatched. CDR1 SGHTA and CDR2 FQGTGA come from the germline V gene. This CDR3 spans 17 amino acids.

The CDR3, as DNA: TGTGCCAGCAACAGGGGACTGGCTGAAGCTTTCTTT. This sequence encodes CASNRGLAEAFF. The J gene is TRBJ1-1, the V gene TRBV2; 7 bases agree with TRBD1. Trimming at V came to 7 bases and at J to 6 bases, leaving 5 bases not matched to a gene. Germline lookup yields CDR1 SNHLY and CDR2 FYNNEI. This CDR3 has 12 residues.

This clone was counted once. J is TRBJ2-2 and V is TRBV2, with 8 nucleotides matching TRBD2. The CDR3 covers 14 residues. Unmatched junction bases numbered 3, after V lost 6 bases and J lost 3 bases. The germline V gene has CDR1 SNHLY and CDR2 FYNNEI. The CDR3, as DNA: TGTGCCAGCAGAGCCGGGGGGGACACCGGGGAGCTGTTTTTT. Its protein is CASRAGGDTGELFF. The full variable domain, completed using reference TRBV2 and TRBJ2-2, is EPEVTQTPSHQVTQMGQEVILRCVPISNHLYFYWYRQILGQKVEFLVSFYNNEISEKSEIFDDQFSVERPDGSNFTLKIRSTKLEDSAMYFCASRAGGDTGELFFGEGSRLTVL.

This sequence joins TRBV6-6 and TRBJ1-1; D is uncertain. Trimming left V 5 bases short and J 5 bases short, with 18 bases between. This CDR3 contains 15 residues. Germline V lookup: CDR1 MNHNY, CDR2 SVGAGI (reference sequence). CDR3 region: CASSAGPGGGTEAFF. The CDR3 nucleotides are TGTGCCAGCAGTGCAGGCCCCGGAGGCGGTACTGAAGCTTTCTTT.

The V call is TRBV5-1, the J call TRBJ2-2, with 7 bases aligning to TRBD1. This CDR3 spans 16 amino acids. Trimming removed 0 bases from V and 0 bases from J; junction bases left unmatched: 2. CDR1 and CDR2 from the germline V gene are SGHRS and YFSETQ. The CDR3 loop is CASSLAGGPNTGELFF. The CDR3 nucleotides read TGCGCCAGCAGCTTGGCAGGGGGACCGAACACCGGGGAGCTGTTTTTT.

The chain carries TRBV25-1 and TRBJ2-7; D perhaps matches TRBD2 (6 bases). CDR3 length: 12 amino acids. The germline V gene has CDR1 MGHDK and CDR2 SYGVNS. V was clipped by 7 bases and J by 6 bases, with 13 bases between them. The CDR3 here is CASIGTTSEQYF. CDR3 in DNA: TGTGCCAGCATAGGGACGACTAGCGAGCAGTACTTC.

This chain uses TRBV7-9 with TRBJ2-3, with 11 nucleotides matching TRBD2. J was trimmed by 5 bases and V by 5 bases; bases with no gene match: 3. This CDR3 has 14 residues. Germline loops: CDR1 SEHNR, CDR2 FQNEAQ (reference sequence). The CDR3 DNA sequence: TGTGCCAGCAGCCTTAGCGGGAGGGAAGATACGCAGTATTTT. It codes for CASSLSGREDTQYF.